These 19 T cell receptor beta chains originate from one sample sequenced in a study of shared clonotypes between healthy human individuals. Sequencing used immunoSEQ multiplex PCR; TCRdb keeps in-frame clones, though not all of them. The sample includes some 2 million clones, about 95% of them seen just once. The naive CD8 fraction comprised CD45RO-negative cells positively selected for CCR7 and excluded terminally differentiated effector memory CD45RA+ cells. The sequencing sample was made of naive CD8+ T cells sorted from blood. These receptors were taken from a man aged 18-30 years in good health.

A note on this clone: The sample carries other DNA sequences with the same CDR3. The rearrangement links TRBV6-5 to TRBJ2-7; D is ambiguous. The CDR3 is 13 residues long. The V gene's germline CDR1 is MNHEY and CDR2 SVGAGI. Trimming removed 2 bases at V and 3 bases at J, with 8 bases between. CDR3 DNA sequence: TGTGCCAGCAGTTACGCAGCCAACTACGAGCAGTACTTC. It specifies CASSYAANYEQYF.

This chain joins TRBV11-3 and TRBJ2-1; unclear D gene. Trimming took off 1 base at V and 4 bases at J, with 17 bases between the two ends. Germline-derived CDR1 and CDR2 are SGHNT and YENEEA. The CDR3 sequence is 17 residues long. The CDR3 sequence: CASSLGDWSPHYNEQFF. DNA for the CDR3: TGTGCCAGCAGCTTAGGAGATTGGTCTCCCCATTACAATGAGCAGTTCTTC. Complete variable domain (other parts from reference TRBV11-3 and TRBJ2-1): EAGVVQSPRYKIIEKKQPVAFWCNPISGHNTLYWYLQNLGQGPELLIRYENEEAVDDSQLPKDRFSAERLKGVDSTLKIQPAELGDSAVYLCASSLGDWSPHYNEQFFGPGTRLTVL.

The count of this clone is one. The rearrangement uses TRBV10-1 and TRBJ2-3, with 13 nucleotides matching TRBD2. The ends lost 3 bases at V and 5 bases at J; junction bases unmatched: 5. Germline CDR1 reads WNHNN; CDR2 reads SYGVQD (reference sequence). This CDR3 comprises 16 residues. The CDR3: CASSEGGLAGLDTQYF. The CDR3, as DNA: TGCGCCAGCAGTGAAGGGGGACTAGCGGGACTAGATACGCAGTATTTT.

The J gene is TRBJ2-7, the V gene TRBV5-5; possible D gene TRBD1, 5 bases. The V gene lost 3 bases and the J gene lost 6 bases, with 10 bases spanning the gap. The CDR3 contains 12 residues. Germline lookup yields CDR1 SGHKS and CDR2 YYEKEE (reference sequence). The CDR3: CASSWWGGEQYF. The CDR3 coding sequence is TGTGCCAGCAGCTGGTGGGGCGGCGAGCAGTACTTC.

The gene calls are TRBV27 and TRBJ2-1; D may be TRBD2 (5 bases). This CDR3 region has 16 residues. Germline V gene sequence: CDR1 MNHEY, CDR2 SMNVEV (reference sequence). V was clipped by 5 bases and J by 0 bases, with 14 bases between them. The CDR3 sequence is CASSVSLAPSYNEQFF. CDR3 sequence (DNA): TGTGCCAGCAGTGTTTCCCTAGCTCCCTCCTACAATGAGCAGTTCTTC.

V and J are TRBV6-1 and TRBJ1-1, with D uncertain. Trimming pared 1 base from V and 0 bases from J, leaving 12 bases between. This CDR3 region has 16 residues. The germline gives CDR1 MNHNS, CDR2 SASEGT. CDR3: CASSEEAGFMNTEAFF. The CDR3 nucleotides read TGTGCCAGCAGTGAAGAAGCCGGATTCATGAACACTGAAGCTTTCTTT.

V is TRBV27 and J is TRBJ2-3, with D possibly matching TRBD1 (6 bases). V lost 8 bases to trimming and J lost 1 base, with 13 bases between them. The CDR3 totals 14 residues. CDR1 is MNHEY, CDR2 SMNVEV, per germline (reference sequence). The CDR3 nucleotides read TGTGCCAGCGGACAGCTAATTCGCACAGATACGCAGTATTTT. It codes for CASGQLIRTDTQYF.

The J gene is TRBJ1-5, the V gene TRBV2, with D possibly TRBD1 on 5 matching bases. Germline V lookup: CDR1 SNHLY, CDR2 FYNNEI. Trimming removed 0 bases at V and 2 bases at J, with 23 bases between. The CDR3 runs to 20 residues. The CDR3 here is CASSEALWGPQGIGNQPQHF. The CDR3 bases are TGTGCCAGCAGTGAAGCGCTTTGGGGACCTCAGGGAATTGGCAATCAGCCCCAGCATTTT.

This clone was seen only once. This chain links TRBV5-6 with TRBJ1-6, with 7 bases fitting TRBD1. J was trimmed by 4 bases and V by 3 bases; bases with no gene match: 4. The CDR3 totals 15 residues. Germline V gene sequence: CDR1 SGHDT, CDR2 YYEEEE. CDR3 coding DNA: TGTGCCAGCAGCTACGGGACAGATTATAATTCACCCCTCCACTTT. Translating it yields CASSYGTDYNSPLHF.

This rearrangement joins TRBV19 to TRBJ2-5; D call uncertain. Germline V gene sequence: CDR1 LNHDA, CDR2 SQIVND (reference sequence). The CDR3 covers 11 residues. The germline V and J ends were trimmed by 5 bases and 1 base, with 2 bases remaining between them. Written as DNA, the CDR3 is TGTGCCAGTAGTTTCCAAGAGACCCAGTACTTC. It encodes CASSFQETQYF.

The CDR3, as DNA: TGCGCCAGCAGCCAGAGGGGGTCGGACACTGAAGCTTTCTTT. Translated: CASSQRGSDTEAFF. The chain employs TRBV4-1 and TRBJ1-1; a weak D match, TRBD1 (6 bases). Germline V gene sequence: CDR1 MGHRA, CDR2 YSYEKL. V lost 3 bases and J lost 3, with 11 bases in between. The CDR3 spans 14 residues.

This clone occurred once. The V and J genes are TRBV4-1 and TRBJ2-5; 7 nucleotides match TRBD1. Germline-derived CDR1 and CDR2 are MGHRA and YSYEKL. Unmatched junction bases numbered 5, after V lost 5 bases and J lost 2 bases. This CDR3 is built from 14 residues. The CDR3 is CASSTLTGQETQYF. CDR3 DNA sequence: TGCGCCAGCAGCACTCTGACAGGGCAAGAGACCCAGTACTTC.

The CDR3 DNA reads as TGTGCCAGCAGCTTGGAGAAGATTAGTGGCTACACCTTC. This translates into CASSLEKISGYTF. The chain recombines TRBV5-6 with TRBJ1-2; no reliable D call. This CDR3 contains 13 residues. With 0 bases removed from V and 7 bases from J, the gap between germline ends came to 10 bases. From germline, CDR1 is SGHDT and CDR2 YYEEEE.

The chain links TRBV6-5 to TRBJ2-7; D call uncertain. V shed 10 bases and J shed 6 bases, with 10 bases lying between them. The CDR3 totals 10 residues. Germline V gives CDR1 MNHEY, CDR2 SVGAGI. Here the CDR3 reads CATWAGEQYF. In DNA, the CDR3 is TGTGCCACTTGGGCTGGCGAGCAGTACTTC.

This chain links TRBV2 with TRBJ2-7; D is possibly TRBD1 or TRBD2 (6 bases each). Deletions cut 3 bases from V and 2 bases from J, with 17 bases between. The V gene's germline CDR1 is SNHLY and CDR2 FYNNEI. This CDR3 region has 16 residues. The CDR3 nucleotides read TGTGCCAGCAGTGATTGGTACAGGGAGGCCCCCTACGAGCAGTACTTC. This translates into CASSDWYREAPYEQYF. Full variable domain (rest looked up from reference TRBV2 and TRBJ2-7): EPEVTQTPSHQVTQMGQEVILRCVPISNHLYFYWYRQILGQKVEFLVSFYNNEISEKSEIFDDQFSVERPDGSNFTLKIRSTKLEDSAMYFCASSDWYREAPYEQYFGPGTRLTVT.

This chain uses TRBV7-2 with TRBJ2-7, with TRBD2 identical over 7 bases. CDR1 is SGHTA, CDR2 FQGNSA, per germline. The CDR3 contains 15 residues. V shed 2 bases, J shed 6 bases, and the junction held 10 bases outside the gene matches. CDR3 in amino acids: CASSLNVAGVAEQYF. CDR3 DNA sequence: TGTGCCAGCAGCTTAAACGTGGCGGGAGTGGCCGAGCAGTACTTC.

This sequence joins TRBV2 and TRBJ2-1; tentative D call: TRBD2 (6 bases). Germline V gives CDR1 SNHLY, CDR2 FYNNEI. V was pared by 6 bases and J by 0 bases, with 9 bases between. This CDR3 spans 14 amino acids. The CDR3 bases are TGTGCCAGCAGCGGGGACTCCTCCTACAATGAGCAGTTCTTC. It encodes CASSGDSSYNEQFF.

With respect to this clone: Other DNA sequences within the sample encode an identical CDR3. The chain has TRBV4-1 and TRBJ1-3; D is perhaps TRBD1 (5 bases). The CDR3 loop spans 16 amino acids. Trimming shortened V by 1 base and J by 0 bases, and 10 bases separated the two germline ends. Germline V gene data show CDR1 as MGHRA and CDR2 as YSYEKL. CDR3 nucleotide sequence: TGCGCCAGCAGCCAAGTAGCGGGGCCCTCTGGAAACACCATATATTTT. Translating it yields CASSQVAGPSGNTIYF.

This chain joins TRBV6-5 and TRBJ2-1, with 11 positions matching TRBD2. The CDR3 loop spans 16 amino acids. With 0 bases clipped from V and 6 bases from J, the junction kept 4 bases outside the gene matches. Germline loops: CDR1 MNHEY, CDR2 SVGAGI. For the CDR3, the DNA is TGTGCCAGCAGTTACTCGCCTCTAGCGGGAGGCAATGAGCAGTTCTTC. Residues: CASSYSPLAGGNEQFF.